A single sample is the source of the 4 T cell receptor beta chains below, sequenced in a study of monozygotic twins with inflammatory bowel disease. TCRdb reprocessed the 5' RACE reads and reports one entry per CDR3 protein, with no DNA. The sample table includes over 150,000 distinct CDR3 sequences. The sequencing sample was made of blood. The receptors here all came from a human donor with ulcerative colitis or Crohn's disease, or a healthy co-twin of an affected twin (not recorded which).

The V and J genes are TRBV6-2 or TRBV6-3 and TRBJ1-5. The CDR3 spans 12 residues. Germline CDR1 MNHEY, CDR2 SVGEGT. This CDR3 reads CASSDSNQPQHF.

The V gene is TRBV5-1, the J gene TRBJ2-3; the TRBD1 assignment by TCRdb is unverifiable without DNA. Germline values: CDR1 SGHRS, CDR2 YFSETQ. The CDR3 extends over 15 amino acids. This CDR3 reads CASSFLTGPTDTQYF. Full variable domain (outside the CDR3, taken from reference TRBV5-1 and TRBJ2-3): KAGVTQTPRYLIKTRGQQVTLSCSPISGHRSVSWYQQTPGQGLQFLFEYFSETQRNKGNFPGRFSGRQFSNSRSEMNVSTLELGDSALYLCASSFLTGPTDTQYFGPGTRLTVL.

The chain uses TRBV7-2 and TRBJ2-1. The length of the CDR3 is 14 residues. CDR1 is SGHTA, CDR2 FQGNSA, per germline. CDR3 sequence: CASQRESSYNEQFF.

The chain links TRBV7-9 to TRBJ2-1. The CDR3 spans 12 residues. Looked up from germline, CDR1 is SEHNR and CDR2 is FQNEAQ (reference sequence). CDR3 amino acids: CASSPSYNEQFF.